The sequence of this T cell receptor beta chain was determined in a study of T cell clones after liver transplantation. The CDR3 sequence is 15 residues long. Trimming cost V 2 bases and J 3 bases, with 10 bases left between them. Germline CDR1 is MDHEN and CDR2 is SYDVKM. Concerning this clone itself: The target antigen is unknown.

Profiling relied on immunoSEQ multiplex PCR, and the TCRdb table lists in-frame clones only, not all of them. The sample carries some 75,000 clones, 80% recorded once. Study-level findings and limits: Donor-reactive sequences fell more than third party-reactive ones, suggesting partial deletion. In a couple of subjects, few donor cells limited the measurable donor-reactive repertoire.

Source: CD4+ T cells from blood, taken before liver transplant. The receptor's source is a human donor who received a liver transplant. The chain couples TRBV28 to TRBJ2-2, with a possible D match to TRBD1 (5 bases). CDR3 in DNA: TGTGCCAGCAGTTTACCAGGGAAGTACACCGGGGAGCTGTTTTTT. Protein sequence: CASSLPGKYTGELFF.